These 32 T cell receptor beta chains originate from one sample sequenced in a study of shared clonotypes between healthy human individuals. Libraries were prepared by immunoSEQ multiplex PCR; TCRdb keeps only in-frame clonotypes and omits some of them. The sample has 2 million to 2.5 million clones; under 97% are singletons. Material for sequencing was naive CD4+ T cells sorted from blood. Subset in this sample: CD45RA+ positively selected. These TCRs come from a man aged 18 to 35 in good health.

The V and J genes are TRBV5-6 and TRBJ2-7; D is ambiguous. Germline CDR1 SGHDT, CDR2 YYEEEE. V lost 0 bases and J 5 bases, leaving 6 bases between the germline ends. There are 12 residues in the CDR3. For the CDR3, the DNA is TGTGCCAGCAGCTTGGGTTACCACGAGCAGTACTTC. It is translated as CASSLGYHEQYF.

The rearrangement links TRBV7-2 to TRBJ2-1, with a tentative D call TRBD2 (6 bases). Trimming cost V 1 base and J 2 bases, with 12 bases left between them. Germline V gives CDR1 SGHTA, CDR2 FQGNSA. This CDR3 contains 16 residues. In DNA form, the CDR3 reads TGTGCCAGCAGCTTAGAGAGACTAGTTCCCTACAATGAGCAGTTCTTC. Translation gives CASSLERLVPYNEQFF.

The CDR3 DNA reads TGTGCCAGCTCACCTGACAGCTCCCGCTTTACGGGTGAGCAGTTCTTC. Protein sequence: CASSPDSSRFTGEQFF. This rearrangement joins TRBV18 to TRBJ2-1; a possible D gene is TRBD1 (5 bases). Trimming took 3 bases from V and 9 from J, leaving 21 bases between them. This CDR3 has 16 amino acids. Germline CDR1 and CDR2: KGHSH and LQKENI.

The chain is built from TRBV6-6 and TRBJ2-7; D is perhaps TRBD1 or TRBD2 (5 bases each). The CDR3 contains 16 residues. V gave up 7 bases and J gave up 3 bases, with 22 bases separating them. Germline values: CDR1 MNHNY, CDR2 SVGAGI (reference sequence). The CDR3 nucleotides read TGTGCCAGCACCCGGTCTGATACCGGGACGGGCTACGAGCAGTACTTC. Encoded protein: CASTRSDTGTGYEQYF.

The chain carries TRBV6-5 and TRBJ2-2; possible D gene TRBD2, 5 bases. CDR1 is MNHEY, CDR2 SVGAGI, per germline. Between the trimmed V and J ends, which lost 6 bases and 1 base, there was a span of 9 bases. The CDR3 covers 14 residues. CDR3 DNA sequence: TGTGCCAGCAGCCCGGACTGGAACACCGGGGAGCTGTTTTTT. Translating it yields CASSPDWNTGELFF.

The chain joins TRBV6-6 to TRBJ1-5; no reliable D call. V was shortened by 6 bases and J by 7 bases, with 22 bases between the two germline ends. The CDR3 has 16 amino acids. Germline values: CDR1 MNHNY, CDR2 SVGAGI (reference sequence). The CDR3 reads CASSAFLRTAEQPQHF. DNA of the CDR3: TGTGCCAGCAGCGCCTTTCTTAGGACGGCTGAGCAGCCCCAGCATTTT.

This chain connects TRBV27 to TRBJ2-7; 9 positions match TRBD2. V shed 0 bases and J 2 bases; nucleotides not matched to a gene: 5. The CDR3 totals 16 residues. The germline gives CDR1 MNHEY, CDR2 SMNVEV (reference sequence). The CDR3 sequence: CASSLSGLASTYEQYF. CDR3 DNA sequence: TGTGCCAGCAGTTTATCCGGACTAGCGAGTACCTACGAGCAGTACTTC.

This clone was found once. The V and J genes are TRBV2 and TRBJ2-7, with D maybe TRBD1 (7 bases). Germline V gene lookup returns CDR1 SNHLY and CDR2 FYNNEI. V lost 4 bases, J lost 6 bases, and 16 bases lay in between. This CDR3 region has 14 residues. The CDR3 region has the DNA TGTGCCAGCAGTGGGCGGGACAGTGGATTCGAGCAGTACTTC. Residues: CASSGRDSGFEQYF.

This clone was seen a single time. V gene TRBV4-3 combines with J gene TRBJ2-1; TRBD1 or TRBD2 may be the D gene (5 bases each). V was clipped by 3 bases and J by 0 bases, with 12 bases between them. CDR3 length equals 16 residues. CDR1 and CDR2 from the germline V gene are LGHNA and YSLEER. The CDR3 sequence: CASSQAWGSSYNEQFF. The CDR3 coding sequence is TGCGCCAGCAGCCAGGCCTGGGGGAGCTCCTACAATGAGCAGTTCTTC.

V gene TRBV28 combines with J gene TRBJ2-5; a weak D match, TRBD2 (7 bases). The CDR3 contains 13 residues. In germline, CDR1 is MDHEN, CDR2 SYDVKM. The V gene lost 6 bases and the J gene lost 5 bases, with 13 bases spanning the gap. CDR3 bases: TGTGCCAGCAGACCGGGGGGCGCGGAGACCCAGTACTTC. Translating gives CASRPGGAETQYF.

In DNA form, the CDR3 reads TGTGCCTGGAGTGTGAAAGCGGGGGGATTCAACGAGCAGTACTTC. Translation: CAWSVKAGGFNEQYF. The chain links TRBV30 to TRBJ2-7; 9 bases map to TRBD2. The CDR3 has 15 residues. Germline CDR1 reads GTSNPN; CDR2 reads SVGIG (reference sequence). The ends lost 0 bases at V and 5 bases at J; junction bases unmatched: 8.

CDR3 region: CASSIRRGEETQYF. CDR3 DNA sequence: TGTGCCAGCTCAATTCGCCGGGGCGAAGAGACCCAGTACTTC. This chain links TRBV18 with TRBJ2-5, with D perhaps given as TRBD1 or TRBD2 (5 bases each). The CDR3 is made up of 14 amino acids. Per germline, CDR1 KGHSH and CDR2 LQKENI. The V and J ends lost 5 bases and 3 bases respectively, with 13 bases between them.

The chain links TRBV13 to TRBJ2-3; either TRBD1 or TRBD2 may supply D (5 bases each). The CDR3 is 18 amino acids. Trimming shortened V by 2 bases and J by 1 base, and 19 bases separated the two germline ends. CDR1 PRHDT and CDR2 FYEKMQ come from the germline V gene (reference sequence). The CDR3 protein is CASSLSLQGGRGTDTQYF. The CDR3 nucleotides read TGTGCCAGCAGCTTAAGCCTGCAGGGCGGGCGGGGCACAGATACGCAGTATTTT.

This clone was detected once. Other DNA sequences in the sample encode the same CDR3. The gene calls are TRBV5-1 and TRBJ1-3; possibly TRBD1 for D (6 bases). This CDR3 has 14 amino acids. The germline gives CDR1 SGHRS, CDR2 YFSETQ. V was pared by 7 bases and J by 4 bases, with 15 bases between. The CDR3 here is CASSLDSGGNTIYF. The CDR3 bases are TGCGCCAGCTCCTTGGACAGCGGAGGAAACACCATATATTTT.

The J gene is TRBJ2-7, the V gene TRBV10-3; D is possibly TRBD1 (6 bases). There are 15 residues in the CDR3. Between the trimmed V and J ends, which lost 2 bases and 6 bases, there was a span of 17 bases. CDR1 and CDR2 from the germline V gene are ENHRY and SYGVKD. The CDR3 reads CAISERGTPMGEQYF. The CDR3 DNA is TGTGCCATCAGTGAGAGGGGGACACCAATGGGCGAGCAGTACTTC.

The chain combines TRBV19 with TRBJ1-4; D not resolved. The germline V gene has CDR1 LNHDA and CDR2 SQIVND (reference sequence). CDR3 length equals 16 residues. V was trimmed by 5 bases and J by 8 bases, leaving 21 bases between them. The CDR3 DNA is TGTGCCAGTAGTCCCCCTCCATATCAAGCGAAGGAAAAACTGTTTTTT. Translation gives CASSPPPYQAKEKLFF.

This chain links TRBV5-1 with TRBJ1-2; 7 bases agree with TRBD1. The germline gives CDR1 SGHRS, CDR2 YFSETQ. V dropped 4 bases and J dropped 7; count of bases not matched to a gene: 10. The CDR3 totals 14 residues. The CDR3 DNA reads TGCGCCAGCAGCCCGATCTACGGACAGGCTGGCTACACCTTC. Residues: CASSPIYGQAGYTF.

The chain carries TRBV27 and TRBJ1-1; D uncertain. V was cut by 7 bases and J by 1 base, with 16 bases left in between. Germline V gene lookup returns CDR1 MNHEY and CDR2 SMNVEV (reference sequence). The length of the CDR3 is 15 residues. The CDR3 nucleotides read TGTGCCAGCACTCCTTTCGGGTCTTCGAACACTGAAGCTTTCTTT. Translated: CASTPFGSSNTEAFF.

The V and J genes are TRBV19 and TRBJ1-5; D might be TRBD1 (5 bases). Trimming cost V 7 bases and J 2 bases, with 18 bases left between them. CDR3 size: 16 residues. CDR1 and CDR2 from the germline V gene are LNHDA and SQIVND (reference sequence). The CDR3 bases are TGTGCCAGTACAGCTTGGGGCTCTGTGGGCAATCAGCCCCAGCATTTT. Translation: CASTAWGSVGNQPQHF.

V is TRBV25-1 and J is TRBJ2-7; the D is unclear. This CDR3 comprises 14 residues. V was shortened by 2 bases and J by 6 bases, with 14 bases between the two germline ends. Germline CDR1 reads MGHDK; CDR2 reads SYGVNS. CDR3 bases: TGTGCCAGCAGTGAACCGGGCGGACGAGGCGAGCAGTACTTC. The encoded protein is CASSEPGGRGEQYF.

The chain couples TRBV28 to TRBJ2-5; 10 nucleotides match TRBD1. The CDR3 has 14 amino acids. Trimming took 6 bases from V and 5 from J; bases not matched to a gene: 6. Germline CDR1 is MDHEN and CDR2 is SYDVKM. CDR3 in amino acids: CASSRDRGLETQYF. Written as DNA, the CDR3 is TGTGCCAGCAGCAGAGACAGGGGGCTGGAGACCCAGTACTTC.

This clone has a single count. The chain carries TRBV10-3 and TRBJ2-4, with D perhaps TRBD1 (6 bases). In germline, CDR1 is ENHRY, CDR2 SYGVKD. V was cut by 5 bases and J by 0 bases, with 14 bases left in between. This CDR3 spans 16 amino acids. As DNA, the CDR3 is TGTGCCATCAGTAAGGGGGATATCCTAGCCAAAAACATTCAGTACTTC. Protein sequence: CAISKGDILAKNIQYF.

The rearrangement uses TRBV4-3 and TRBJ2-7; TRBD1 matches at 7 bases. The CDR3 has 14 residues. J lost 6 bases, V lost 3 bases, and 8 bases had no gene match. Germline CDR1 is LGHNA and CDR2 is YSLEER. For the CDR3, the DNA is TGCGCCAGCAGCCACGTAGACAGGGTCACCGAGCAGTACTTC. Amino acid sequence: CASSHVDRVTEQYF.

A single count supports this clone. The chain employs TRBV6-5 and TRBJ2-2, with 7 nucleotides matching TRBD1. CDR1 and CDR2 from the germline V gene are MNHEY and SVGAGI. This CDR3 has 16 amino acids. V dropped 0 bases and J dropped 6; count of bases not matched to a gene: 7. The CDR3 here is CASSYSINTGAGELFF. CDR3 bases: TGTGCCAGCAGTTACTCGATTAACACAGGGGCCGGGGAGCTGTTTTTT.

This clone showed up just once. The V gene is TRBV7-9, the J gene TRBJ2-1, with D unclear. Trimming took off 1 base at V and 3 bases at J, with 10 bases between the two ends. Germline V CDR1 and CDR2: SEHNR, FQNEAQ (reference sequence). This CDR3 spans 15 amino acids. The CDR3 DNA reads TGTGCCAGCAGCTTAGTCGCAGGATACTACAATGAGCAGTTCTTC. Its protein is CASSLVAGYYNEQFF.

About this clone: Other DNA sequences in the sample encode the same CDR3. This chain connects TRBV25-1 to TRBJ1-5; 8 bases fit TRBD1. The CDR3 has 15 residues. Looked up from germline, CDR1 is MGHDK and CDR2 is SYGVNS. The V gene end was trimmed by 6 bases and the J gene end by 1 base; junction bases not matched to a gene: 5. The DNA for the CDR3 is TGTGCCAGCAGCGAGACAGGGGTGAGCAATCAGCCCCAGCATTTT. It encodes CASSETGVSNQPQHF. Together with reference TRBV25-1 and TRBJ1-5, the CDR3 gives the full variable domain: EADIYQTPRYLVIGTGKKITLECSQTMGHDKMYWYQQDPGMELHLIHYSYGVNSTEKGDLSSESTVSRIRTEHFPLTLESARPSHTSQYLCASSETGVSNQPQHFGDGTRLSIL.

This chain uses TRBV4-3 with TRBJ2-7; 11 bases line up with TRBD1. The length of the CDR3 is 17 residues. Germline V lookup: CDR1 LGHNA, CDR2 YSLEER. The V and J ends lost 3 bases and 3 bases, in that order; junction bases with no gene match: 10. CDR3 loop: CASSQEVAGTGGYEQYF. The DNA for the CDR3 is TGCGCCAGCAGCCAGGAAGTGGCGGGGACAGGGGGCTACGAGCAGTACTTC.

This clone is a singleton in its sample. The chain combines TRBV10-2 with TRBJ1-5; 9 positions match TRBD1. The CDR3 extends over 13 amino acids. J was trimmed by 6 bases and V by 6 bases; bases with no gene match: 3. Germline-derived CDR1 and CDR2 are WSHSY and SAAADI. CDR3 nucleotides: TGCGCCAGCAGGGGACAGGGTTTTCAGCCCCAGCATTTT. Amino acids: CASRGQGFQPQHF.

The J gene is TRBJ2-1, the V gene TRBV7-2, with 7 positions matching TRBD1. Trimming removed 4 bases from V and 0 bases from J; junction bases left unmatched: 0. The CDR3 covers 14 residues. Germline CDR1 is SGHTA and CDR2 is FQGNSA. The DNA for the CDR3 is TGTGCCAGCAGCTACAGGGGCTCCTACAATGAGCAGTTCTTC. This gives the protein CASSYRGSYNEQFF.

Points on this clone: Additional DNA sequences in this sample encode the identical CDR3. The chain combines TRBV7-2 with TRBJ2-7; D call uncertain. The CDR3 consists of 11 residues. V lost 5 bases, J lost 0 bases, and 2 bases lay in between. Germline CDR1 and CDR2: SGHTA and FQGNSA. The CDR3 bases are TGTGCCAGCAGCGACTCCTACGAGCAGTACTTC. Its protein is CASSDSYEQYF.

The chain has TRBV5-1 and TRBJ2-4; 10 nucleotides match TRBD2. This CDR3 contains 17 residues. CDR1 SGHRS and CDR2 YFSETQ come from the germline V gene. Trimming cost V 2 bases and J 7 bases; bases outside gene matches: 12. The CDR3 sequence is CASSLGLAGVFKNIQYF. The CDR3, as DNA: TGCGCCAGCAGCTTAGGGCTAGCGGGGGTTTTTAAGAACATTCAGTACTTC.

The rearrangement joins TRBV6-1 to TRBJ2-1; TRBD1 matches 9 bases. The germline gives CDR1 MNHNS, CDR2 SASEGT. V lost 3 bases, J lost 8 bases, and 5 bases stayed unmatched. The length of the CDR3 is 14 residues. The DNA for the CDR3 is TGTGCCAGCAGTGATAAGACAGGGGGTTATGAGCAGTTCTTC. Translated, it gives CASSDKTGGYEQFF.